The subject of this entry is one T cell receptor beta chain. The clone's antigen remains unknown. No base qualities exist here, and no much larger clone lies one base off it. The data were obtained in a study of CD8+CD57+ T cells in acquired aplastic anemia (dated by TCRdb to 2017 to 2018). Context from the whole study: DNA extracted from sorted CD4+ and CD8+ cells had a mean of approximately 3.4 ug, with a range of roughly 0.2 to 30 ug. Mean read counts for healthy donor samples were some 10 million for CD4+ cells and 11.0 million for CD8+ cells. Results the study describes overall, beyond this receptor: No significant difference in CD8+ Simpson's diversity was found between patients and healthy controls (P=0.060). Although twenty-nine CD8+ CDR3 sequences were shared by patients and controls, these sequences appeared highly expressed in patients and within the immunodominant clones of patients.

TCR beta VDJ combination and CDR3 sequence profiling used genomic DNA as the template. An Illumina HiSeq 2000 was the platform used for TCR repertoire sequencing. From the authors' description of their analysis: TRBV/TRBJ rearrangement plots, CDR3 size and DJ length profiles, and Simpson's diversity index were used to evaluate the repertoires. Whichever DNA sequence was most abundant in the deep sequencing data was defined as the immunodominant clone. CDR3 amino acid sequences were checked for sharing between subjects and were compared against published repertoires and the VDJdb database. TCRdb ran its own pipeline on the public reads, namely fastp trimming at Q25 and MiXCR clone calling, and kept in-frame beta chains. One record per CDR3 amino acid sequence lists the most common genes and DNA. TCRdb, not the original authors, processed these V and J calls. Here the sample has about 110,000 distinct CDR3 sequences; roughly 50% occur a single time. The ten largest clones capture under 35% of the sample.

Deletion took 4 bases off V and 8 bases off J, with a span of 18 bases between the germline ends. The cysteine opens and the phenylalanine closes a CDR3 of 13 amino acids. Just CDR3 DNA is preserved here, 39 bases in frame from base 1. Based on the germline V gene (reference sequence), the CDR1 and CDR2 sequences are DFQATT and SNEGSKA. In this study, sorted CD4+ and CD8+ T cells from the blood of healthy subjects and of severe aplastic anemia patients had their TCR repertoires deep-sequenced. Ficoll-Paque density gradient centrifugation was used to isolate peripheral blood mononuclear cells. CD4+ and CD8+ T cells were sorted by FACS or magnetic beads before DNA extraction.

The sequencing input was sorted CD4+, CD8+, or CD8+CD57+ T cells (not recorded which) from PBMCs. The clonotype originates from a human donor in good health, serving as a control. Recombination joined TRBV20-1 with TRBJ2-7, with the D segment possibly TRBD1 or TRBD2, each aligning over 6 bases. The nucleotide sequence is given as TGCAGTGCTAAGGGACTCCATGGGGGCAAGCAGTACTTC. Its protein reads: CSAKGLHGGKQYF.